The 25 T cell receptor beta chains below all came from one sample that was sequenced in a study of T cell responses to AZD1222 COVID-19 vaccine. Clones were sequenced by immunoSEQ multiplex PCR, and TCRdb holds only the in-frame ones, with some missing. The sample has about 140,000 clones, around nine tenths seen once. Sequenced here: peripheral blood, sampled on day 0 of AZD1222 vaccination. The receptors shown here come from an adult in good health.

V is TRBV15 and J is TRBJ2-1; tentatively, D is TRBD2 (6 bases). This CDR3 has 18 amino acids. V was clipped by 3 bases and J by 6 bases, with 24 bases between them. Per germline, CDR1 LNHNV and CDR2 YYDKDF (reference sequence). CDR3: CATSSPYGSAGPPNEQFF. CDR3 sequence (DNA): TGTGCCACCAGCAGTCCCTATGGGAGCGCGGGACCACCCAATGAGCAGTTCTTC.

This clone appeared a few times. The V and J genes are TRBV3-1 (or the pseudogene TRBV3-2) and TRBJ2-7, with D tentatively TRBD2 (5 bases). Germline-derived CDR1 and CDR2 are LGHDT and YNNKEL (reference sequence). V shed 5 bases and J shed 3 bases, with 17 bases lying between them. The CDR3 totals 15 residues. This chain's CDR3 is CASSLNILRGYEQYF. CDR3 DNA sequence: TGTGCCAGCAGCTTAAACATACTCCGGGGCTACGAGCAGTACTTC.

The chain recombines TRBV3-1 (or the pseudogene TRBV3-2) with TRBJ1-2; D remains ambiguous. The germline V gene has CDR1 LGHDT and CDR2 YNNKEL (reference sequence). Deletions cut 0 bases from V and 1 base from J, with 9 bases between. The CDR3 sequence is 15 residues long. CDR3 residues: CASSQESQINYGYTF. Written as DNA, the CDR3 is TGTGCCAGCAGCCAAGAATCGCAGATTAACTATGGCTACACCTTC.

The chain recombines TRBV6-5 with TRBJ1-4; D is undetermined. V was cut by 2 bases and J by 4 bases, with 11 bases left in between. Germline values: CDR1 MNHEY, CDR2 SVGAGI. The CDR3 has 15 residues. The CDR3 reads CASSYNSIGNEKLFF. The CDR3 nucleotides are TGTGCCAGCAGTTACAACAGCATTGGTAATGAAAAACTGTTTTTT.

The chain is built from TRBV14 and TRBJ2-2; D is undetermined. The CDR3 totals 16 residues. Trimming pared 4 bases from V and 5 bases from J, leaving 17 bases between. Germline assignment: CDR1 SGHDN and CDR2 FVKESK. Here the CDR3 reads CASSPTFPGGTGELFF. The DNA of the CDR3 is TGTGCCAGCAGCCCTACCTTCCCCGGTGGTACCGGGGAGCTGTTTTTT.

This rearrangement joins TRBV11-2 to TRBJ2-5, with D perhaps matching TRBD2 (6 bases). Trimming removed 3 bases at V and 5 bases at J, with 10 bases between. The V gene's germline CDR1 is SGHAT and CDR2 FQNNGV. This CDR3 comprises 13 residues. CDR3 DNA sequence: TGTGCCAGCAGCTTGGGACTGCGGGAGACCCAGTACTTC. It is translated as CASSLGLRETQYF. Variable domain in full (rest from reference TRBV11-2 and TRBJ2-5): EAGVAQSPRYKIIEKRQSVAFWCNPISGHATLYWYQQILGQGPKLLIQFQNNGVVDDSQLPKDRFSAERLKGVDSTLKIQPAKLEDSAVYLCASSLGLRETQYFGPGTRLLVL.

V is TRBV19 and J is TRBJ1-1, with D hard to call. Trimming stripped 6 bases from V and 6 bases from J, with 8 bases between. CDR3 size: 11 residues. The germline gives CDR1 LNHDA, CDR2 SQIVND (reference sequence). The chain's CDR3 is CASRAGAEAFF. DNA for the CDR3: TGTGCCAGTAGGGCCGGGGCTGAAGCTTTCTTT.

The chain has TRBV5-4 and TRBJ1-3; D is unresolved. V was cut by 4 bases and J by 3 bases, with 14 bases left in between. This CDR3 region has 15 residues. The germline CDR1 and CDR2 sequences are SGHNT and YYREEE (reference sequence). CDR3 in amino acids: CASSLSPADGNTIYF. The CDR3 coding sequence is TGTGCCAGCAGCCTGAGTCCGGCCGATGGAAACACCATATATTTT.

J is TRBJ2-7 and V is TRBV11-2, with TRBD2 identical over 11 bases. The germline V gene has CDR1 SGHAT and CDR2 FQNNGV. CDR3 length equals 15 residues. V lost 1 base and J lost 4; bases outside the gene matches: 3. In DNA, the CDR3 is TGTGCCAGCAGCTTAGCCCCTAGCGGGGGGTACGAGCAGTACTTC. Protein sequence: CASSLAPSGGYEQYF.

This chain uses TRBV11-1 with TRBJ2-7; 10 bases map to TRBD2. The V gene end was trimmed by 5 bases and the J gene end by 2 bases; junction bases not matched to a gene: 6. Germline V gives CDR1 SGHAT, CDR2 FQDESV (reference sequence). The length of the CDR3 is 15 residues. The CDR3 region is CASSTSSGRTYEQYF. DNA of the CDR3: TGTGCCAGCAGCACCTCTAGCGGGAGAACCTACGAGCAGTACTTC.

CDR3 sequence reads: CASSRTGVMGNQPQHF. The CDR3 bases are TGTGCCAGCAGCAGGACAGGGGTTATGGGCAATCAGCCCCAGCATTTT. The chain recombines TRBV28 with TRBJ1-5, with TRBD1 identical over 9 bases. The CDR3 length is 16 residues. V gave up 6 bases and J gave up 2 bases; unmatched junction bases: 8. Per the germline V gene, CDR1 is MDHEN and CDR2 is SYDVKM.

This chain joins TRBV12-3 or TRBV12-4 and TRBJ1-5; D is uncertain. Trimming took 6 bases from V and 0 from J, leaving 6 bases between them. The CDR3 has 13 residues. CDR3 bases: TGTGCCAGCAGGTCGGATAGCAATCAGCCCCAGCATTTT. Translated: CASRSDSNQPQHF.

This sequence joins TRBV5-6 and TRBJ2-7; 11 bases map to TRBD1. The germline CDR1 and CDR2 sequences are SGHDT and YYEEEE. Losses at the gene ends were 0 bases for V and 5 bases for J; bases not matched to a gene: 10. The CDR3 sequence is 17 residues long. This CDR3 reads CASSLAPTGTGGNEQYF. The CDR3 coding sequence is TGTGCCAGCAGCTTGGCCCCAACCGGGACAGGGGGGAACGAGCAGTACTTC.

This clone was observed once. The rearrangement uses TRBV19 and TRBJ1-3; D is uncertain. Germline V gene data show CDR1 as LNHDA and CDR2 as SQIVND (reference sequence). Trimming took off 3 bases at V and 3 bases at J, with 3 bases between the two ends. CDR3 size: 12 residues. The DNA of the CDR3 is TGTGCCAGTAGTATGAATGGAAACACCATATATTTT. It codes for CASSMNGNTIYF.

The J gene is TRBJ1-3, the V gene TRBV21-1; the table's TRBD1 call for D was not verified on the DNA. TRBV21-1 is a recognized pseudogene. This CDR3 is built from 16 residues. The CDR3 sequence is CASSKEGRGSGNTIYF. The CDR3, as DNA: TGTGCCAGCAGCAAAGAGGGCAGGGGGTCTGGAAACACCATATATTTT.

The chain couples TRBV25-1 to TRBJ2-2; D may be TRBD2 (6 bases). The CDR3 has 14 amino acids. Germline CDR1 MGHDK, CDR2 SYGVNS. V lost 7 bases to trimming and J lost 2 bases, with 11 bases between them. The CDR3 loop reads CASNRAGNTGELFF. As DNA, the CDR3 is TGTGCCAGCAACAGAGCGGGTAACACCGGGGAGCTGTTTTTT. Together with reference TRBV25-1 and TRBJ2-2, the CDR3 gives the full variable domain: EADIYQTPRYLVIGTGKKITLECSQTMGHDKMYWYQQDPGMELHLIHYSYGVNSTEKGDLSSESTVSRIRTEHFPLTLESARPSHTSQYLCASNRAGNTGELFFGEGSRLTVL.

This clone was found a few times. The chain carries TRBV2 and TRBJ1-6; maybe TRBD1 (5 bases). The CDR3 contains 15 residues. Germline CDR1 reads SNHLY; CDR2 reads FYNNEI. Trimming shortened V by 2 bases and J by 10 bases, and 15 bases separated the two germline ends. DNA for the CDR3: TGTGCCAGCAGTGAAAGTCAGGGCCGGGTCTCACCCCTCCACTTT. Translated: CASSESQGRVSPLHF. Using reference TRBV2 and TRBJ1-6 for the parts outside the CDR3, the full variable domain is EPEVTQTPSHQVTQMGQEVILRCVPISNHLYFYWYRQILGQKVEFLVSFYNNEISEKSEIFDDQFSVERPDGSNFTLKIRSTKLEDSAMYFCASSESQGRVSPLHFGNGTRLTVT.

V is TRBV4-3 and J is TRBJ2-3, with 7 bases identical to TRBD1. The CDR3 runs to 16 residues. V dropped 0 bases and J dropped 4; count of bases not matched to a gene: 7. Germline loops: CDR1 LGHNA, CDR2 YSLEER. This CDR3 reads CASSQEQGQLADTQYF. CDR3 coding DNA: TGCGCCAGCAGCCAAGAACAGGGGCAATTAGCAGATACGCAGTATTTT.

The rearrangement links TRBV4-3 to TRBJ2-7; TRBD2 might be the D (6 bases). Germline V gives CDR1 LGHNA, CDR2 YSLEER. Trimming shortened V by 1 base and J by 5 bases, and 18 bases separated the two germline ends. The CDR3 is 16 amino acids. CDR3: CASSQGAVAGTNEQYF. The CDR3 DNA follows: TGCGCCAGCAGCCAAGGGGCGGTCGCGGGAACCAACGAGCAGTACTTC.

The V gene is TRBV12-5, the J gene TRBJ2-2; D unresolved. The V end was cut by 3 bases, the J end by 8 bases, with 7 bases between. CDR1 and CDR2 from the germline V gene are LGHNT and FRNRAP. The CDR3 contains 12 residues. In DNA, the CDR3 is TGTGCTAGTGGTTTTTCGACTGGGGAGCTGTTTTTT. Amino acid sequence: CASGFSTGELFF.

The CDR3 nucleotides are TGTGCCAGCAGCTATGGGACAGGGGGCTTGCAGCCCCAGCATTTT. It specifies CASSYGTGGLQPQHF. The rearrangement joins TRBV5-8 to TRBJ1-5; the match to TRBD1 covers 12 bases. V lost 3 bases, J lost 7 bases, and 5 bases stayed unmatched. The CDR3 is 15 amino acids. The germline CDR1 and CDR2 sequences are SGHTS and YDEGEE.

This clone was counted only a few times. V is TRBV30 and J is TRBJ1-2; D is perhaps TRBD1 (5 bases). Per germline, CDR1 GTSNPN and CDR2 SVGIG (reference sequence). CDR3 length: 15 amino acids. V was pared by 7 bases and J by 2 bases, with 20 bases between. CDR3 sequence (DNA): TGTGCCTTATATCGGGACCGGGCCCGGAACTATGGCTACACCTTC. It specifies CALYRDRARNYGYTF.

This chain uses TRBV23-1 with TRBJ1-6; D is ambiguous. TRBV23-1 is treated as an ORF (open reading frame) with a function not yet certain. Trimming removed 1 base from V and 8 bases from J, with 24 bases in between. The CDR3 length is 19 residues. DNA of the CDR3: TGCGCCAGCAGTCAATGGGTAAGGTCGGCTTTTAGAGCGGATTCACCCCTCCACTTT. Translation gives CASSQWVRSAFRADSPLHF.

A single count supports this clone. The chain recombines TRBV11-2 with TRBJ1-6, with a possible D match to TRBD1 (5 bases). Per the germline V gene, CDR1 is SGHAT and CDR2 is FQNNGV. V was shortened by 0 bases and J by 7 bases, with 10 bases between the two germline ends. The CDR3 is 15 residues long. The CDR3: CASSLEGALNSPLHF. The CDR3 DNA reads TGTGCCAGCAGCTTAGAAGGGGCGCTAAATTCACCCCTCCACTTT.

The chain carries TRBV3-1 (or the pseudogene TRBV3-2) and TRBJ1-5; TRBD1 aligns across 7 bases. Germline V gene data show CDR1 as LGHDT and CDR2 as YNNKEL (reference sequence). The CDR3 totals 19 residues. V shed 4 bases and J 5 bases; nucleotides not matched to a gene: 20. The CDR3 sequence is CASSPKNSIKGARHQPQHF. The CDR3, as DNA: TGTGCCAGCAGCCCAAAAAACTCAATAAAGGGGGCAAGGCATCAGCCCCAGCATTTT.